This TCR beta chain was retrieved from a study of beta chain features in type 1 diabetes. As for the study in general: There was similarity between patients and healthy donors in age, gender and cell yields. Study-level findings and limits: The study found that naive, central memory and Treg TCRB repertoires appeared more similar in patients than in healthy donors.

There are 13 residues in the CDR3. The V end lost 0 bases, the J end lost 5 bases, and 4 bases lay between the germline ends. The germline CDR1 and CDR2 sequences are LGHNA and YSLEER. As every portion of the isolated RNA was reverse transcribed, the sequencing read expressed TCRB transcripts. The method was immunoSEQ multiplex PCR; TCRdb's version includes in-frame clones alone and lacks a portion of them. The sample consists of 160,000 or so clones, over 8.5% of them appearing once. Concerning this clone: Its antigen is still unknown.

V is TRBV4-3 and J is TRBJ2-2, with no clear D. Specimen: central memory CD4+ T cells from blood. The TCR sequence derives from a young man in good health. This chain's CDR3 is CASSQESTGELFF. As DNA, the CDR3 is TGCGCCAGCAGCCAAGAAAGTACCGGGGAGCTGTTTTTT.